The 21 T cell receptor beta chains presented below share a single source sample, sequenced in a study of blood T cell repertoires in COVID-19. This table comes from immunoSEQ multiplex PCR, and its TCRdb copy is limited to in-frame clones, with some not included. The sample has under 70,000 clones, more than 75% seen once. Sample: PBMCs or T cells enriched from blood (not recorded which). These receptors came from a woman aged 40 to 50 who had recovered from COVID-19.

The rearrangement joins TRBV24-1 to TRBJ2-5; 7 bases align to TRBD2. J lost 3 bases, V lost 3 bases, and 0 bases had no gene match. The CDR3 is made up of 13 amino acids. Germline CDR1 and CDR2: KGHDR and SFDVKD. The CDR3 DNA follows: TGTGCCACCAGTGATAGCGGGGAAGAGACCCAGTACTTC. Its protein product is CATSDSGEETQYF.

The J gene is TRBJ2-7, the V gene TRBV10-2; 8 bases line up with TRBD1. Germline V gene lookup returns CDR1 WSHSY and CDR2 SAAADI. V lost 7 bases and J lost 5; bases outside the gene matches: 7. There are 13 residues in the CDR3. CDR3 loop: CASTRTGLNEQYF. Here the CDR3 DNA reads TGCGCCAGCACGCGGACAGGGCTCAACGAGCAGTACTTC.

This chain uses TRBV12-5 with TRBJ1-5; a weak D match, TRBD1 (5 bases). The CDR3 has 16 residues. V lost 1 base and J lost 0, with 10 bases in between. The germline gives CDR1 LGHNT, CDR2 FRNRAP. The CDR3 coding sequence is TGTGCTAGTGGTTTGGAAAAGGGGCCTAGCAATCAGCCCCAGCATTTT. It yields the protein CASGLEKGPSNQPQHF.

This rearrangement joins TRBV5-6 to TRBJ1-2; D is unresolved. CDR3 length: 13 amino acids. Germline CDR1 reads SGHDT; CDR2 reads YYEEEE. V dropped 0 bases and J dropped 7 bases, with 10 bases sitting between them. DNA for the CDR3: TGTGCCAGCAGCTTGGCCGGTTATGGTGGCTACACCTTC. Protein: CASSLAGYGGYTF. Using reference TRBV5-6 and TRBJ1-2 for the parts outside the CDR3, the full variable domain is DAGVTQSPTHLIKTRGQQVTLRCSPKSGHDTVSWYQQALGQGPQFIFQYYEEEERQRGNFPDRFSGHQFPNYSSELNVNALLLGDSALYLCASSLAGYGGYTFGSGTRLTVV.

V usage is TRBV5-1 and J usage is TRBJ2-5; 9 nucleotides line up with TRBD2. The CDR3 length is 15 residues. Per germline, CDR1 SGHRS and CDR2 YFSETQ. The V gene end was trimmed by 1 base and the J gene end by 5 bases; junction bases not matched to a gene: 6. The CDR3 reads CASSLNAGGQETQYF. CDR3 nucleotide sequence: TGCGCCAGCAGCTTGAACGCGGGGGGGCAGGAGACCCAGTACTTC.

This clone was found a few times. The chain carries TRBV7-2 and TRBJ1-5; possible D gene TRBD1, 5 bases. The CDR3 is made up of 13 amino acids. Germline V lookup: CDR1 SGHTA, CDR2 FQGNSA. Deletions cut 3 bases from V and 7 bases from J, with 10 bases between. The CDR3 sequence: CASSFYRSQPQHF. The CDR3 bases are TGTGCCAGCAGCTTCTACAGGTCCCAGCCCCAGCATTTT.

This sequence joins TRBV3-1 (or the pseudogene TRBV3-2) and TRBJ2-1; D might be TRBD2 (5 bases). Trimming removed 3 bases at V and 10 bases at J, with 16 bases between. This CDR3 spans 14 amino acids. The germline V gene encodes CDR1 LGHDT and CDR2 YNNKEL (reference sequence). The CDR3, as DNA: TGTGCCAGCAGCCATCCCCCGGGTAGCGAGGAGCAGTTCTTC. As protein: CASSHPPGSEEQFF.

V and J are TRBV27 and TRBJ1-5; 9 nucleotides agree with TRBD1. CDR1 is MNHEY and CDR2 is SMNVEV in the germline V gene (reference sequence). J lost 6 bases, V lost 4 bases, and 4 bases had no gene match. The CDR3 is 14 amino acids. This CDR3 reads CASSSRTGVQPQHF. The CDR3 DNA is TGTGCCAGCAGTTCGCGGACAGGGGTTCAGCCCCAGCATTTT.

The J gene is TRBJ2-7, the V gene TRBV4-2, with D uncertain. This CDR3 is 17 amino acids long. V shed 4 bases and J shed 3 bases, with 22 bases lying between them. The germline V gene has CDR1 LGHNA and CDR2 YNFKEQ. CDR3 region: CASSLRSPLSARYEQYF. CDR3 bases: TGTGCCAGCAGCCTTCGGAGTCCATTAAGTGCCCGCTACGAGCAGTACTTC.

The chain carries TRBV4-1 and TRBJ2-2; unclear D gene. The CDR3 totals 13 residues. From germline, CDR1 is MGHRA and CDR2 YSYEKL. The V end was cut by 3 bases, the J end by 7 bases, with 9 bases between. For the CDR3, the DNA is TGCGCCAGCAGCCACGCAACAGTCGGGGAGCTGTTTTTT. This translates into CASSHATVGELFF.

This chain links TRBV4-1 with TRBJ1-6; D is undetermined. The germline CDR1 and CDR2 sequences are MGHRA and YSYEKL. CDR3 length: 13 amino acids. The V gene lost 2 bases and the J gene lost 9 bases, with 8 bases spanning the gap. CDR3 residues: CASSQQSSSPLHF. The CDR3 DNA reads as TGCGCCAGCAGCCAACAGTCTAGTTCACCCCTCCACTTT.

The chain has TRBV15 and TRBJ1-1; a weak D match, TRBD1 (6 bases). The V end was cut by 2 bases, the J end by 6 bases, with 10 bases between. Germline CDR1 is LNHNV and CDR2 is YYDKDF (reference sequence). The CDR3 runs 13 residues. CDR3 bases: TGTGCCACCAGCAGATCACAGGGAGCTGAAGCTTTCTTT. This codes for CATSRSQGAEAFF.

CDR3 protein: CASSFEGRSNQPQHF. In nucleotides, the CDR3 is TGTGCCAGCAGTTTTGAGGGAAGGAGCAATCAGCCCCAGCATTTT. The chain carries TRBV27 and TRBJ1-5; no firm D call. From germline, CDR1 is MNHEY and CDR2 SMNVEV (reference sequence). The CDR3 sequence is 15 residues long. Between the trimmed V and J ends, which lost 3 bases and 1 base, there was a span of 10 bases.

V usage is TRBV5-1 and J usage is TRBJ2-1; 7 bases are a match to TRBD2. V lost 4 bases and J lost 7; bases outside the gene matches: 23. Per germline, CDR1 SGHRS and CDR2 YFSETQ. This CDR3 region has 19 residues. The CDR3 region has the DNA TGCGCCAGCAGCCCGGGGGGTAGCGGAGTGGGCGCGGTTGGTAATGAGCAGTTCTTC. It translates to CASSPGGSGVGAVGNEQFF.

This chain links TRBV20-1 with TRBJ1-2; 9 bases map to TRBD1. This CDR3 comprises 11 residues. CDR1 and CDR2 (germline): DFQATT, SNEGSKA (reference sequence). V shed 6 bases, J shed 6 bases, and the junction held 2 bases outside the gene matches. The CDR3 DNA sequence: TGCAGTGCCGGGGACAGGGATGGCTACACCTTC. Protein: CSAGDRDGYTF.

This chain connects TRBV19 to TRBJ2-2, with D tentatively TRBD2 (6 bases). This CDR3 region has 15 residues. The V end lost 5 bases, the J end lost 7 bases, and 17 bases lay between the germline ends. In germline, CDR1 is LNHDA, CDR2 SQIVND (reference sequence). This CDR3 is CASSSQGGAGGELFF. CDR3 sequence (DNA): TGTGCCAGTAGTTCCCAGGGCGGGGCCGGCGGGGAGCTGTTTTTT.

The rearrangement links TRBV3-1 (or the pseudogene TRBV3-2) to TRBJ1-5; no clear D. Germline assignment: CDR1 LGHDT and CDR2 YNNKEL (reference sequence). Trimming left V 3 bases short and J 1 base short, with 4 bases between. The CDR3 loop spans 13 amino acids. The DNA of the CDR3 is TGTGCCAGCAGCCAGGGCAGCAATCAGCCCCAGCATTTT. Protein product: CASSQGSNQPQHF.

This chain uses TRBV5-8 with TRBJ2-5, with 9 nucleotides matching TRBD1. This CDR3 contains 17 residues. Germline V gene data show CDR1 as SGHTS and CDR2 as YDEGEE. The J segment lost 4 bases and the V segment lost 4 bases, leaving 14 bases of the junction unmatched. CDR3 nucleotides: TGTGCCAGCAGCCCTTCCCAGGACAGGGGAGAGGGAGAGACCCAGTACTTC. Its protein is CASSPSQDRGEGETQYF.

This rearrangement joins TRBV9 to TRBJ2-3; D is perhaps TRBD2 (5 bases). The CDR3 consists of 16 residues. The germline V gene has CDR1 SGDLS and CDR2 YYNGEE. V dropped 0 bases and J dropped 6 bases, with 17 bases sitting between them. CDR3 nucleotide sequence: TGTGCCAGCAGCGTAGAGGCGGGTACCATTCAGGATACGCAGTATTTT. Protein sequence: CASSVEAGTIQDTQYF.

The V and J genes are TRBV11-3 and TRBJ2-5; 8 nucleotides agree with TRBD2. With 5 bases clipped from V and 11 bases from J, the junction kept 4 bases outside the gene matches. The CDR3 contains 11 residues. Germline CDR1 reads SGHNT; CDR2 reads YENEEA. CDR3 DNA sequence: TGTGCCAGCAGCCATAGCGGGACACAGTACTTC. Translating gives CASSHSGTQYF.

The rearrangement uses TRBV2 and TRBJ2-3; no reliable D call. CDR1 SNHLY and CDR2 FYNNEI come from the germline V gene. V dropped 2 bases and J dropped 8 bases, with 5 bases sitting between them. The CDR3 covers 11 residues. For the CDR3, the DNA is TGTGCCAGCAGTGAAACTGGTACGCAGTATTTT. Its translation is CASSETGTQYF.